This T cell receptor (beta chain) stems from a study of OX40 agonist ivuxolimab in advanced cancers. As for the study in general: Patients' therapy was ivuxolimab, an antibody that acts as an agonist of OX40 (CD134). Three patients, one with hepatocellular carcinoma and two with cutaneous melanoma, achieved partial responses.

This table comes from immunoSEQ multiplex PCR, and its TCRdb copy is limited to in-frame clones, with some not included. This sample has 45,000 to 50,000 clones, with about 92% found just once. Study outcomes and limitations: What antigens the expanded peripheral T cells recognized was never established. Expanded clones tended on average to be more numerous among CD8+ T cells than CD4+.

Of note for this clone: Antigen: not known.

Germline V gene sequence: CDR1 MNHNY, CDR2 SVGAGI (reference sequence). The trim removed 2 bases at V and 3 bases at J, leaving 9 bases unmatched. The CDR3 runs 16 residues. This receptor was obtained from an adult with an advanced solid tumor such as melanoma, head and neck, liver or kidney cancer. This sequence joins TRBV6-6 and TRBJ2-5; 7 positions agree with TRBD1. The sample consisted of CD4+ or CD8+ T cells sorted from blood, taken in a trial of the OX40 agonist ivuxolimab. The CDR3 bases are TGTGCCAGCAGTTACCCCCCGGGACAGAAGAAAGAGACCCAGTACTTC. Amino acids: CASSYPPGQKKETQYF.